One and the same sample provided the 8 T cell receptor beta chains below, sequenced in a study of blood T cell repertoires in COVID-19. Assay: immunoSEQ multiplex PCR; the TCRdb copy retains only in-frame clones and omits some. Here the sample spans 50,000 to 55,000 clones, around nine tenths being singletons. The material sequenced was peripheral blood. The receptors here all came from a man aged 50-60 years with acute or convalescent COVID-19.

The gene calls are TRBV6-2 or TRBV6-3 and TRBJ2-7; TRBD2 aligns across 12 bases. V was pared by 6 bases and J by 3 bases, with 3 bases of the junction left unmatched. The CDR3 spans 14 residues. Germline V gives CDR1 MNHEY, CDR2 SVGEGT. The CDR3 region has the DNA TGTGCCAGCAGCCAGGGACTAGCGGGCTACGAGCAGTACTTC. Translation gives CASSQGLAGYEQYF.

The rearrangement links TRBV5-5 to TRBJ1-2, with D possibly being TRBD1 (6 bases). Germline CDR1 and CDR2: SGHKS and YYEKEE (reference sequence). CDR3 length equals 15 residues. V shed 3 bases and J shed 5 bases, with 17 bases lying between them. CDR3: CASSSDSPPGYGYTF. CDR3 nucleotide sequence: TGTGCCAGCAGCTCGGACAGCCCTCCTGGATATGGCTACACCTTC. The complete variable domain, with remaining parts taken from reference TRBV5-5 and TRBJ1-2, reads DAGVTQSPTHLIKTRGQQVTLRCSPISGHKSVSWYQQVLGQGPQFIFQYYEKEERGRGNFPDRFSARQFPNYSSELNVNALLLGDSALYLCASSSDSPPGYGYTFGSGTRLTVV.

The chain has TRBV7-9 and TRBJ1-1; D remains ambiguous. This CDR3 spans 12 amino acids. V was trimmed by 2 bases and J by 4 bases, leaving 5 bases between them. CDR1 is SEHNR, CDR2 FQNEAQ, per germline (reference sequence). CDR3 protein: CASSLTLTEAFF. Here the CDR3 DNA reads TGTGCCAGCAGCTTAACTCTCACTGAAGCTTTCTTT.

The CDR3 here is CASSYDRGDTQYF. The CDR3 nucleotides read TGCGCCAGCAGCTATGATAGGGGTGATACGCAGTATTTT. V gene TRBV5-1 combines with J gene TRBJ2-3; the D gene is possibly TRBD1 (5 bases). CDR3 length equals 13 residues. Trimming took off 3 bases at V and 6 bases at J, with 11 bases between the two ends. CDR1 is SGHRS and CDR2 is YFSETQ in the germline V gene.

This clone was detected a few times. V gene TRBV4-1 combines with J gene TRBJ2-1; D gene unclear. The V gene lost 0 bases and the J gene lost 7 bases, with 13 bases spanning the gap. Germline CDR1 and CDR2: MGHRA and YSYEKL. The CDR3 is 15 residues long. CDR3 loop: CASSQDLSGKNEQFF. CDR3 in DNA: TGCGCCAGCAGCCAAGATTTGTCGGGTAAAAATGAGCAGTTCTTC.

The chain carries TRBV6-5 and TRBJ2-5; 8 bases are shared with TRBD2. The CDR3 has 15 residues. Germline V CDR1 and CDR2: MNHEY, SVGAGI. V shed 4 bases and J 7 bases; nucleotides not matched to a gene: 11. CDR3 DNA sequence: TGTGCCAGCAGTTCGGGGGGGGGCGGAGTTGGGACCCAGTACTTC. Translated, it gives CASSSGGGGVGTQYF.

This chain uses TRBV9 with TRBJ2-1, with 11 bases lining up with TRBD2. Trimming at V came to 4 bases and at J to 5 bases, leaving 5 bases not matched to a gene. The CDR3 has 15 amino acids. Germline-derived CDR1 and CDR2 are SGDLS and YYNGEE. This CDR3 is CASSMGLAENNEQFF. The CDR3 DNA is TGTGCCAGCAGCATGGGACTAGCGGAAAACAATGAGCAGTTCTTC. The whole variable domain, filled in from reference TRBV9 and TRBJ2-1, reads DSGVTQTPKHLITATGQRVTLRCSPRSGDLSVYWYQQSLDQGLQFLIQYYNGEERAKGNILERFSAQQFPDLHSELNLSSLELGDSALYFCASSMGLAENNEQFFGPGTRLTVL.

The CDR3 coding sequence is TGTGCCATCAGTGAGCAGGGACTAGCGGGGGGCGGAGTTACAGATACGCAGTATTTT. This codes for CAISEQGLAGGGVTDTQYF. The gene calls are TRBV10-3 and TRBJ2-3; TRBD2 matches at 15 bases. The CDR3 is 19 residues long. Germline loops: CDR1 ENHRY, CDR2 SYGVKD. Losses at the gene ends were 2 bases for V and 3 bases for J; bases not matched to a gene: 9.